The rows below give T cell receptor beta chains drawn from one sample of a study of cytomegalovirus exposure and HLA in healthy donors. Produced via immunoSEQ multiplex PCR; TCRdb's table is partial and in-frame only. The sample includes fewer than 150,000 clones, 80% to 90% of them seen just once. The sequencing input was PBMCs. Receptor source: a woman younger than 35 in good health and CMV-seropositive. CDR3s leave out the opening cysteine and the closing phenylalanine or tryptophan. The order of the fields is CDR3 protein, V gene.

cdr3_aa: ASTQLVPEQF
v_call: TRBV6-1

cdr3_aa: ASSLIQTGNTGELF
v_call: TRBV28

cdr3_aa: ASSLGQENIQY
v_call: TRBV5-1

cdr3_aa: ASASGRVYNEQF
v_call: TRBV19

cdr3_aa: ASSLGVGGAYEQY
v_call: TRBV13

cdr3_aa: ASSKDRVGTGEAF
v_call: TRBV5-1

cdr3_aa: ASSRLLQETQY
v_call: TRBV4-3

cdr3_aa: ASSLTSGGYEQY
v_call: TRBV2

cdr3_aa: ASRPHKQGERELF
v_call: TRBV6-1

cdr3_aa: AITPSSRGGNTIY
v_call: TRBV10-3

cdr3_aa: AWKTGANQPQH
v_call: TRBV30

cdr3_aa: ASKRGLQETQY
v_call: TRBV7-2

cdr3_aa: ASSLSLGRTYEQY
v_call: TRBV28

cdr3_aa: ASSLVYQGPGSSQPQH
v_call: TRBV7-8

cdr3_aa: ASSNSWTGALNTEAF
v_call: TRBV21-1

cdr3_aa: ASSLLQGAEQY
v_call: TRBV14

cdr3_aa: ASSFSPSGSGYEQY
v_call: TRBV7-9

cdr3_aa: ASSLRGSSGANVLT
v_call: TRBV11-1

cdr3_aa: ASSVGQGGTANEKLF
v_call: TRBV9

cdr3_aa: ASSLRLAGGTDTQY
v_call: TRBV27

cdr3_aa: ASSFGQGNQPQH
v_call: TRBV5-6

cdr3_aa: ASSQDFGVMRAF
v_call: TRBV4-3

cdr3_aa: ASRRTESNEKLF
v_call: TRBV2

cdr3_aa: ASSLGWGGANTGELF
v_call: TRBV28

cdr3_aa: ASSVEWGRGSTDTQY
v_call: TRBV9

cdr3_aa: ASRAAGSGEQY
v_call: TRBV6-5

cdr3_aa: SARGLDEQY
v_call: TRBV20-1

cdr3_aa: ASSLLLGQNYGYT
v_call: TRBV28

cdr3_aa: ASSSQTSGSYTDTQY
v_call: TRBV5-1

cdr3_aa: ASSPRQNTGELF
v_call: TRBV27

cdr3_aa: ASSYEGWNTEAF
v_call: TRBV6-5

cdr3_aa: ASSLISRQGHGYT
v_call: TRBV7-3

cdr3_aa: ASSLLTAYSADTQY
v_call: TRBV11-1

cdr3_aa: ASSQALSGTGDQPQH
v_call: TRBV4-1

cdr3_aa: ASSVGGGNQPQH
v_call: TRBV9

cdr3_aa: ASSQDSGLNSPLH
v_call: TRBV4-2

cdr3_aa: ASSARLDAGELF
v_call: TRBV9

cdr3_aa: ASSLGWQGQETQY
v_call: TRBV5-6

cdr3_aa: ASSDGSGYGETQY
v_call: TRBV2

cdr3_aa: ASSQTGLQAGELF
v_call: TRBV4-2

cdr3_aa: ASSWIVEGPGELF
v_call: TRBV4-3